This T cell receptor beta chain was recorded in a study of T cell changes during pregnancy in multiple sclerosis. Some clones are missing from TCRdb's copy, which holds only in-frame ones; the method was immunoSEQ multiplex PCR. The repertoire consists of roughly 53,000 clones, with more than 75% occurring once and the leading ten covering approximately 3%. The sample holds a few counts of this clone. CDR3 length: 14 residues. V gave up 0 bases and J gave up 8 bases; unmatched junction bases: 8. Germline V gene sequence: CDR1 SQVTM, CDR2 ANQGSEA. The chain uses TRBV29-1 and TRBJ1-2, with 8 bases lining up with TRBD1. The source material was CD8+ T cells from peripheral blood mononuclear cells, sampled before pregnancy. The sequence was obtained from a female donor with multiple sclerosis, enrolled in a pregnancy study. The CDR3 reads CSVEDRGTGGGYTF. The CDR3 bases are TGCAGCGTTGAAGATAGGGGGACAGGAGGCGGCTACACCTTC.